The present entry profiles one TCR beta chain with its context. Antigen unknown. Germline CDR1 is SQVTM and CDR2 is ANQGSEA. Trimming shortened V by 5 bases and J by 3 bases, and 10 bases separated the two germline ends. This CDR3 region has 12 residues. The record originates from a study of cytomegalovirus exposure and HLA in healthy donors. Findings and limits, study-wide: Earlier analysis found most TCR beta V segments productive about 87% or about 30% of the time. TRBV6-2, TRBV6-3 and some other V segments were excluded as indistinguishable.

Primers included in the PCR were 60 Vbeta and 13 Jbeta primers. Data came from immunoSEQ multiplex PCR; TCRdb stores just in-frame clones and leaves some out. The data hold about 200,000 clones, with around 75% observed a single time. This chain joins TRBV29-1 and TRBJ1-1; no clear D. The sequencing input was PBMCs. The sequence derives from a woman aged 30 to 39 in good health and CMV-seronegative. CDR3: CSVLRADTEAFF. CDR3 sequence (DNA): TGCAGCGTTCTCCGTGCGGACACTGAAGCTTTCTTT.